These T cell receptor beta chains were read from a single sample in a study of T cell changes during pregnancy in multiple sclerosis. This table comes from immunoSEQ multiplex PCR, and its TCRdb copy is limited to in-frame clones, with some not included. The sample comprises 55,000 to 70,000 clones, about 89% of which are singletons, and around 2.3% rests with the top ten. The specimen was peripheral blood, collected in the first trimester of pregnancy. The receptors shown here come from a female donor with multiple sclerosis, enrolled in a pregnancy study. The CDR3 runs from the conserved cysteine through the conserved F or W. Each record gives: clone size, J gene, D gene, V gene, CDR3 DNA, CDR3 protein. A D gene is named only where the DNA matches it firmly. Clone size appears in some rows only: once, few, many, or a class for an expanded clone.

size: -; J: TRBJ1-5; D: TRBD1; V: TRBV2; DNA: TGTGCCAGCAGTGAAGGACAGGGCGATCAGCCCCAGCATTTT; CDR3: CASSEGQGDQPQHF
size: -; J: TRBJ1-3; D: -; V: TRBV5-6; DNA: TGTGCCAGCAGCGGGAGGGGACTGCTCTCTGGAAACACCATATATTTT; CDR3: CASSGRGLLSGNTIYF
size: once; J: TRBJ1-2; D: TRBD1; V: TRBV30; DNA: TGTGCCTGGGCCGAGGGGGCTGGGTATGGCTACACCTTC; CDR3: CAWAEGAGYGYTF
size: -; J: TRBJ1-3; D: -; V: TRBV18; DNA: TGTGCCAGCTCACGCTCCCATGGCCACTCTGGAAACACCATATATTTT; CDR3: CASSRSHGHSGNTIYF
size: -; J: TRBJ2-7; D: -; V: TRBV6-1; DNA: TGTGCCAGCAGTGAGGAAACGGGACAAAGGTTCTACGAGCAGTACTTC; CDR3: CASSEETGQRFYEQYF
size: -; J: TRBJ2-5; D: -; V: TRBV7-8; DNA: TGTGCCAGCAGATCTACCCGGGCCCGCGGGAAAGAGACCCAGTACTTC; CDR3: CASRSTRARGKETQYF
size: -; J: TRBJ2-1; D: TRBD2; V: TRBV7-6; DNA: TGTGCCAGTACAGCGGGAGGGCCTTACAATGAGCAGTTCTTC; CDR3: CASTAGGPYNEQFF
size: -; J: TRBJ1-2; D: TRBD1; V: TRBV2; DNA: TGTGCCAGCAGTCGGACAGGGGACCCAACTTACTATGGCTACACCTTC; CDR3: CASSRTGDPTYYGYTF
size: -; J: TRBJ2-4; D: TRBD1; V: TRBV28; DNA: TGTGCCAGCAGTACACCGGGACAGGGGCTAGCCAAAAACATTCAGTACTTC; CDR3: CASSTPGQGLAKNIQYF
size: -; J: TRBJ2-3; D: -; V: TRBV2; DNA: TGTGCCAGCACCCCTTTTACACAGTATACGCAGTATTTT; CDR3: CASTPFTQYTQYF
size: -; J: TRBJ2-7; D: TRBD2; V: TRBV4-3; DNA: TGCGCCAGCAGCCCCGGGACTAGGGGGTACGAGCAGTACTTC; CDR3: CASSPGTRGYEQYF
size: -; J: TRBJ2-2; D: -; V: TRBV27; DNA: TGTGCCAGCAGTTTATCGCGGGGGGACAGGGAGGACACCGGGGAGCTGTTTTTT; CDR3: CASSLSRGDREDTGELFF
size: -; J: TRBJ1-1; D: -; V: TRBV7-2; DNA: TGTGCCAGCGAGAGACAGCAGAACACTGAAGCTTTCTTT; CDR3: CASERQQNTEAFF
size: -; J: TRBJ2-1; D: TRBD2; V: TRBV2; DNA: TGTGCCAGCAGTGATCCTAGCGGTGGCAATGAGCAGTTCTTC; CDR3: CASSDPSGGNEQFF
size: -; J: TRBJ2-5; D: TRBD2; V: TRBV14; DNA: TGTGCCAGCAGCCAAGTTGGGGGGGGTTGGCGACAAGAGACCCAGTACTTC; CDR3: CASSQVGGGWRQETQYF
size: few; J: TRBJ2-3; D: TRBD2; V: TRBV4-1; DNA: TGCGCCAGCAGCCTGGGCGGGAGTCCAGATACGCAGTATTTT; CDR3: CASSLGGSPDTQYF
size: -; J: TRBJ2-2; D: TRBD1; V: TRBV9; DNA: TGTGCCAGCAGCATGGGACAGGGAATAACCGGGGAGCTGTTTTTT; CDR3: CASSMGQGITGELFF
size: -; J: TRBJ1-1; D: TRBD1; V: TRBV7-2; DNA: TGTGCCAGCAGCCCCGGGACAGGGGCGTTATCGACTGAAGCTTTCTTT; CDR3: CASSPGTGALSTEAFF
size: -; J: TRBJ1-2; D: TRBD1; V: TRBV6-5; DNA: TGTGCCAGCAGAGGGACAGGGTGGTATGGCTACACCTTC; CDR3: CASRGTGWYGYTF
size: -; J: TRBJ2-2; D: TRBD2; V: TRBV14; DNA: TGTGCCAGCAGCCAGTGGACTAGCGGGAGTTCCGGGGAGCTGTTTTTT; CDR3: CASSQWTSGSSGELFF
size: once; J: TRBJ2-5; D: TRBD2; V: TRBV5-1; DNA: TGCGCCAGCAGCCTACCGGCAGGGACTACATTAAAACAAGAGACCCAGTACTTC; CDR3: CASSLPAGTTLKQETQYF
size: -; J: TRBJ1-1; D: TRBD1; V: TRBV7-6; DNA: TGTGCCAGCAGCCTGGGACAGGGAGGAGACACTGAAGCTTTCTTT; CDR3: CASSLGQGGDTEAFF
size: few; J: TRBJ1-4; D: -; V: TRBV6-1; DNA: TGTGCCAGCAGTGAAGATGGCGGCGCAAGTGAAAAACTGTTTTTT; CDR3: CASSEDGGASEKLFF
size: -; J: TRBJ1-2; D: TRBD1; V: TRBV6-5; DNA: TGTGCCAGCAGTGCCGGACAGGTCTATGGCTACACCTTC; CDR3: CASSAGQVYGYTF
size: -; J: TRBJ1-3; D: TRBD1; V: TRBV11-2; DNA: TGTGCCAGCAGCTCAGCCGGGACAGCAAACACCATATATTTT; CDR3: CASSSAGTANTIYF
size: -; J: TRBJ2-5; D: -; V: TRBV4-2; DNA: TGTGCCAGCAGCCAAGATGGGAAAGCTAGCGAGACCCAGTACTTC; CDR3: CASSQDGKASETQYF
size: -; J: TRBJ1-1; D: -; V: TRBV5-1; DNA: TGCGCCAGCAGCTTGACAGCGAACACTGAAGCTTTCTTT; CDR3: CASSLTANTEAFF
size: -; J: TRBJ2-3; D: -; V: TRBV6-1; DNA: TGTGCCAGCAGACCTGACAGAGATGGCACAGATACGCAGTATTTT; CDR3: CASRPDRDGTDTQYF
size: -; J: TRBJ1-1; D: -; V: TRBV7-9; DNA: TGTGCCAGCAGCTTAGAATCCTGGAGTGAAGCTTTCTTT; CDR3: CASSLESWSEAFF
size: -; J: TRBJ2-1; D: TRBD2; V: TRBV14; DNA: TGTGCCAGCAGCACCCATAGCGGGGTGGTTGAGCAGTTCTTC; CDR3: CASSTHSGVVEQFF
size: -; J: TRBJ2-5; D: -; V: TRBV27; DNA: TGTGCCAGCAGTGATAGGGGGACGCAGTACCAAGAGACCCAGTACTTC; CDR3: CASSDRGTQYQETQYF